The next 9 T cell receptor beta chains were all read from a single sample in a study of blood T cell repertoires in COVID-19. TCRdb's table, derived via immunoSEQ multiplex PCR, lists solely in-frame clones and lacks some. The table lists more than 200,000 clones, 85% to 90% of them singletons. The sample taken for sequencing was peripheral blood. The receptor set was obtained from a woman aged 60-75 years with COVID-19, enrolled during active disease.

The V gene is TRBV5-1, the J gene TRBJ1-1; 7 bases align to TRBD1. Germline V gives CDR1 SGHRS, CDR2 YFSETQ. The CDR3 extends over 13 amino acids. Unmatched junction bases numbered 7, after V lost 0 bases and J lost 11 bases. The CDR3 nucleotides are TGCGCCAGCAGCTTGGTGCCAGGGGGTTGGGCTTTCTTT. This gives the protein CASSLVPGGWAFF.

The chain carries TRBV5-1 and TRBJ1-2; tentatively, D is TRBD1 (5 bases). This CDR3 has 13 residues. Trimming cost V 1 base and J 8 bases, with 12 bases left between them. Germline loops: CDR1 SGHRS, CDR2 YFSETQ. The CDR3 region is CASSLKEGNGYTF. CDR3 bases: TGCGCCAGCAGCTTGAAGGAGGGGAACGGCTACACCTTC.

This clone showed up just once. The genes are TRBV5-5 and TRBJ2-1; 10 bases line up with TRBD2. The CDR3 sequence is 16 residues long. J gave up 4 bases and V 4 bases, and 8 bases lay outside the gene matches. Germline V gene data show CDR1 as SGHKS and CDR2 as YYEKEE (reference sequence). The DNA of the CDR3 is TGTGCCAGCAGCACGGTTAGGACTAGCGGTTACAATGAGCAGTTCTTC. Translating it yields CASSTVRTSGYNEQFF.

The chain has TRBV5-6 and TRBJ2-1; a weak D match, TRBD2 (6 bases). The CDR3 spans 13 residues. Trimming stripped 4 bases from V and 9 bases from J, with 14 bases between. Germline CDR1 is SGHDT and CDR2 is YYEEEE. In DNA form, the CDR3 reads TGTGCCAGCAGCCCTATGGCGCGGGGTGAGCAGTTCTTC. It codes for CASSPMARGEQFF.

This clone was counted once. This sequence joins TRBV7-9 and TRBJ1-6; TRBD1 might be the D (6 bases). Between the trimmed V and J ends, which lost 1 base and 10 bases, there was a span of 14 bases. Germline V CDR1 and CDR2: SEHNR, FQNEAQ (reference sequence). The CDR3 sequence is 15 residues long. The CDR3 sequence: CASSLEAGVGSPLHF. The CDR3 DNA follows: TGTGCCAGCAGCTTAGAGGCAGGGGTAGGATCACCCCTCCACTTT.

The chain uses TRBV5-1 and TRBJ2-1, with D unclear. Germline V lookup: CDR1 SGHRS, CDR2 YFSETQ. Trimming removed 4 bases from V and 3 bases from J, with 8 bases in between. The CDR3 is made up of 13 amino acids. CDR3 region: CASSVVDYNEQFF. DNA for the CDR3: TGCGCCAGCAGCGTGGTAGACTACAATGAGCAGTTCTTC.

This clone was picked up a small number of times. V gene TRBV2 combines with J gene TRBJ2-7; D may be TRBD2 (5 bases). The V gene's germline CDR1 is SNHLY and CDR2 FYNNEI. V gave up 9 bases and J gave up 6 bases, with 21 bases separating them. The CDR3 has 14 amino acids. The CDR3 nucleotides are TGTGCCAGTTCTAATCAGAGGGTTTTAGGCGAGCAGTACTTC. As protein: CASSNQRVLGEQYF.

The chain couples TRBV7-2 to TRBJ2-3; perhaps TRBD2 as D (6 bases). Per germline, CDR1 SGHTA and CDR2 FQGNSA. Trimming shortened V by 1 base and J by 4 bases, and 12 bases separated the two germline ends. The CDR3 length is 15 residues. The CDR3 DNA follows: TGTGCCAGCAGCTTAGATGGCGGGGCCCCAGATACGCAGTATTTT. The encoded protein is CASSLDGGAPDTQYF.

This clone was observed a few times. This sequence joins TRBV29-1 and TRBJ1-2; TRBD1 matches 10 bases. Germline V gene data show CDR1 as SQVTM and CDR2 as ANQGSEA. The CDR3 is 13 amino acids. V was clipped by 6 bases and J by 4 bases; unmatched bases: 5. In DNA form, the CDR3 reads TGCAGCGTCTGGACAGGGGGAGGCTATGGCTACACCTTC. It specifies CSVWTGGGYGYTF. The full variable domain, rest sourced from reference TRBV29-1 and TRBJ1-2, is SAVISQKPSRDICQRGTSLTIQCQVDSQVTMMFWYRQQPGQSLTLIATANQGSEATYESGFVIDKFPISRPNLTFSTLTVSNMSPEDSSIYLCSVWTGGGYGYTFGSGTRLTVV.